This entry describes one TCR beta chain. Its antigen remains unknown. The V gene end was trimmed by 4 bases and the J gene end by 5 bases; junction bases not matched to a gene: 14. The CDR3 is 16 residues long. Germline CDR1 reads SGHTS; CDR2 reads YDEGEE. This specimen belongs to a study of cytomegalovirus exposure and HLA in healthy donors. General study findings and limits: It was fewer than 200 TCR beta chains that were listed as cytomegalovirus-associated. CMV antigen specificity of three CMV-associated chains was confirmed in vitro. It was likely that a cluster of highly shared sequence variants was a sequencing artifact. V- and J-gene trimming of TCR beta was linked (in a later analysis) to a missense DCLRE1C variant.

In the PCR, 60 Vbeta and 13 Jbeta primers were used. The protocol was immunoSEQ multiplex PCR, while the TCRdb copy is restricted to in-frame clones and leaves out a portion. In total, the table holds about 160,000 clones. The sample comprised PBMCs. The chain is built from TRBV5-8 and TRBJ2-7, with 8 bases aligning to TRBD1. The TCR originated in a man younger than 40 in good health and CMV-seronegative. In DNA, the CDR3 is TGTGCCAGCAGCCTCGGTGTTGGACAGGGAACCCACGAGCAGTACTTC. The encoded protein is CASSLGVGQGTHEQYF. The full variable domain, its missing parts supplied by reference TRBV5-8 and TRBJ2-7, is EAGVTQSPTHLIKTRGQQATLRCSPISGHTSVYWYQQALGLGLQFLLWYDEGEERNRGNFPPRFSGRQFPNYSSELNVNALELEDSALYLCASSLGVGQGTHEQYFGPGTRLTVT.